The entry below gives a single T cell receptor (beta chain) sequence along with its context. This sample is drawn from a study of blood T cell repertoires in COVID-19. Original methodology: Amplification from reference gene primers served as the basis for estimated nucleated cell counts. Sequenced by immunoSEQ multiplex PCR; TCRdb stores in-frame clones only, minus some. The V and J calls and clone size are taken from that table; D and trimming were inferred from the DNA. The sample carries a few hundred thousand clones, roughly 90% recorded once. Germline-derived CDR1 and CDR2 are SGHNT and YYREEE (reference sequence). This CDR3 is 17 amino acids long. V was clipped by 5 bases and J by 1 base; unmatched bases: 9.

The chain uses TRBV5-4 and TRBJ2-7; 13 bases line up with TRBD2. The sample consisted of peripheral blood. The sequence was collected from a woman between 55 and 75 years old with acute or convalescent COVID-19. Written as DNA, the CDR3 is TGTGCCAGCAGTGCCGGGACTAGCGGGATGAGATCCTACGAGCAGTACTTC. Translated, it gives CASSAGTSGMRSYEQYF.